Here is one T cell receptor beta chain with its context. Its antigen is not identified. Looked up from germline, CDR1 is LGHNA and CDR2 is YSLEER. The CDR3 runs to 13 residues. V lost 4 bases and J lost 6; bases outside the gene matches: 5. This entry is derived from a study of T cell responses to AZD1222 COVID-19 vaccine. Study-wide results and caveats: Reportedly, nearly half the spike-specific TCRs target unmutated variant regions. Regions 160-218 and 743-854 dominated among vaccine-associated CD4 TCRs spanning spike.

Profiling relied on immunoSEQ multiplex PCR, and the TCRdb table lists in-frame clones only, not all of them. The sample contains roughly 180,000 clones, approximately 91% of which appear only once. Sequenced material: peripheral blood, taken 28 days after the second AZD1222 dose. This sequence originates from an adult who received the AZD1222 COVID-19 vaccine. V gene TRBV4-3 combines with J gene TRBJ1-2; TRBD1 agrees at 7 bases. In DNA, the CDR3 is TGCGCCAGCAGCCCCGGGACAGACGATGGCTACACCTTC. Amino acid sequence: CASSPGTDDGYTF.